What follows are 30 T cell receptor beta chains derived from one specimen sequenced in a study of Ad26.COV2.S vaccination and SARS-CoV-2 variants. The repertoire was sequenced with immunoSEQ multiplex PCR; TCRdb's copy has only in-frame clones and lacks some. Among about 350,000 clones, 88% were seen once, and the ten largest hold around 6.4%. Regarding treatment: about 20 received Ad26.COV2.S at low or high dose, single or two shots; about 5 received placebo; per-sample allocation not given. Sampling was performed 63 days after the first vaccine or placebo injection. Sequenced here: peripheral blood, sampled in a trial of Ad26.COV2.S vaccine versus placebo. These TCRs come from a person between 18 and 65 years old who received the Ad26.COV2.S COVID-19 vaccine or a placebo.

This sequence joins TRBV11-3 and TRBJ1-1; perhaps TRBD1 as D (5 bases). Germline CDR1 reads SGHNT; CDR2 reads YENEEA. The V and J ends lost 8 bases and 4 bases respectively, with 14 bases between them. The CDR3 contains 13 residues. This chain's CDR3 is CASGETRGTEAFF. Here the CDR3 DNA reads TGTGCCAGCGGGGAGACGAGGGGCACTGAAGCTTTCTTT.

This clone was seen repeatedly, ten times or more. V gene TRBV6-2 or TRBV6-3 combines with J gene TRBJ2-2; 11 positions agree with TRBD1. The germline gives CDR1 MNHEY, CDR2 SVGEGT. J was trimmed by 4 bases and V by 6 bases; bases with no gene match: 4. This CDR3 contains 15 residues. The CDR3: CASSEGQGATGELFF. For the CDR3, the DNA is TGTGCCAGCAGCGAAGGACAGGGGGCCACCGGGGAGCTGTTTTTT.

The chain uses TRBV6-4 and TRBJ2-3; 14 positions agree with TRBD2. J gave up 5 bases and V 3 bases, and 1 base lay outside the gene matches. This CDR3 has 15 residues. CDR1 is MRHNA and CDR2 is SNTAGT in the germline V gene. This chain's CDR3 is CASSEGTSGGDTQYF. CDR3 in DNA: TGTGCCAGCAGTGAAGGGACTAGCGGGGGAGATACGCAGTATTTT.

Written as DNA, the CDR3 is TGTGCCAGCAGCTTAGTCAACCGGGCCAACATTGGGGGCAATCAGCCCCAGCATTTT. Protein: CASSLVNRANIGGNQPQHF. The chain has TRBV11-2 and TRBJ1-5, with unresolved D. CDR1 and CDR2 (germline): SGHAT, FQNNGV. CDR3 length equals 19 residues. V was pared by 1 base and J by 2 bases, with 21 bases between.

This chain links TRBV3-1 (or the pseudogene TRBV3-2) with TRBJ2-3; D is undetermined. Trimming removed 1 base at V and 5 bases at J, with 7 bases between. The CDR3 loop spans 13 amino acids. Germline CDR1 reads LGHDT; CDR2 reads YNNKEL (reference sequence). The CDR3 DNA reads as TGTGCCAGCAGCCAAGTAAATGAAGATACGCAGTATTTT. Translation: CASSQVNEDTQYF.

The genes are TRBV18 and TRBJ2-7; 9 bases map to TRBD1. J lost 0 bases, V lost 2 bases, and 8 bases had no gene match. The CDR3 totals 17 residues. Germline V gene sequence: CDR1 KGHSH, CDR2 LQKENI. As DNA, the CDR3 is TGTGCCAGCTCACCAGGAGTTGACAGGGGGTCCTCCTACGAGCAGTACTTC. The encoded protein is CASSPGVDRGSSYEQYF.

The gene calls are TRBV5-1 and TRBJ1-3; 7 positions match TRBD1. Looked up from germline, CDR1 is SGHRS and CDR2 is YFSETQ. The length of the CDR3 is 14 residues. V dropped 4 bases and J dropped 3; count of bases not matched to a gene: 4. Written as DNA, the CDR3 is TGCGCCAGCAGCCCACAGGGGAGTGGAAACACCATATATTTT. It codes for CASSPQGSGNTIYF.

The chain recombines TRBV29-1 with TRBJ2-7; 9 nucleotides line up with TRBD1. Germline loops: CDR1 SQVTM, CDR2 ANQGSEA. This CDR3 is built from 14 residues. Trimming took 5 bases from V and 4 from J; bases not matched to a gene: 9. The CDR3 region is CSVSPGQGPYEQYF. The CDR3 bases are TGCAGCGTTTCCCCGGGACAGGGTCCATACGAGCAGTACTTC.

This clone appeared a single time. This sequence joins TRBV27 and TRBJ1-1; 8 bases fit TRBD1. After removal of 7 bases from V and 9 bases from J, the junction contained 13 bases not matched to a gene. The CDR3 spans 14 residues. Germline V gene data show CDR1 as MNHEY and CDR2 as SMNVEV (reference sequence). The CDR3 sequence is CASINRGAPTKAFF. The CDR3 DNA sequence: TGTGCCAGCATTAACAGGGGGGCCCCGACAAAAGCTTTCTTT.

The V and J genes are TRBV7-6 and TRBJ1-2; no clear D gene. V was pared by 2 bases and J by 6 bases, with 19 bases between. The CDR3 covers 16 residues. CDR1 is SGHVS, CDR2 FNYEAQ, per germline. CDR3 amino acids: CASSLSYRGLEDGYTF. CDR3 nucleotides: TGTGCCAGCAGCTTATCGTACCGGGGTCTTGAGGATGGCTACACCTTC.

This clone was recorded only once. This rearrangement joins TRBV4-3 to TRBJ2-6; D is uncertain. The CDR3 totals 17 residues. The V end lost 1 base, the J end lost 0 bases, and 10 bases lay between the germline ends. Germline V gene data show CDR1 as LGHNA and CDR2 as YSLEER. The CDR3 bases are TGCGCCAGCAGCCAAGGGTCATTCAGCTCTGGGGCCAACGTCCTGACTTTC. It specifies CASSQGSFSSGANVLTF.

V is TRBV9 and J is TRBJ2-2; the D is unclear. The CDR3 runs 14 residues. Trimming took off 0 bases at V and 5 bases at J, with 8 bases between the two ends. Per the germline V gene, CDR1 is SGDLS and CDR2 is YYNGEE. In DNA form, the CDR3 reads TGTGCCAGCAGCGTAGATTTGGGGACCGGGGAGCTGTTTTTT. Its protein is CASSVDLGTGELFF.

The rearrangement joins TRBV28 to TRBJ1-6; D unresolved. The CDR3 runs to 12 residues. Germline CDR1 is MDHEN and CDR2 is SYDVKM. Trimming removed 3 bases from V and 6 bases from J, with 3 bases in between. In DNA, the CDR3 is TGTGCCAGCAGTTTTCTTAATTCACCCCTCCACTTT. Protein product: CASSFLNSPLHF.

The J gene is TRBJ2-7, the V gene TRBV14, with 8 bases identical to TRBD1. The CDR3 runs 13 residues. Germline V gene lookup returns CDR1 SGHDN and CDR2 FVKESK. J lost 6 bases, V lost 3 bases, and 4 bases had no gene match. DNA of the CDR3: TGTGCCAGCAGCCAGGACAGGGTATCCGAGCAGTACTTC. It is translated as CASSQDRVSEQYF. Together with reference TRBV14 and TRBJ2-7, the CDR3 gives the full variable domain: EAGVTQFPSHSVIEKGQTVTLRCDPISGHDNLYWYRRVMGKEIKFLLHFVKESKQDESGMPNNRFLAERTGGTYSTLKVQPAELEDSGVYFCASSQDRVSEQYFGPGTRLTVT.

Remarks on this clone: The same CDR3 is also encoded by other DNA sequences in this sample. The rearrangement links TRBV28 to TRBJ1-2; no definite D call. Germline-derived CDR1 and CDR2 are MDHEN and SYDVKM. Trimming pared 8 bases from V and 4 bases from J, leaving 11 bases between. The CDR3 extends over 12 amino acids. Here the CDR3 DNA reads TGTGCCAGCTCCTTGAAGGGCTATGGCTACACCTTC. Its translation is CASSLKGYGYTF.

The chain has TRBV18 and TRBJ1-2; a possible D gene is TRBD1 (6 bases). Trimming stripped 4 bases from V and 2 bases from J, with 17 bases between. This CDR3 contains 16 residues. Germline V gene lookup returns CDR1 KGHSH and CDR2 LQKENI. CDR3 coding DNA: TGTGCCAGCTCACTCCGGGACACCCGCTTCAACTATGGCTACACCTTC. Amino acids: CASSLRDTRFNYGYTF.

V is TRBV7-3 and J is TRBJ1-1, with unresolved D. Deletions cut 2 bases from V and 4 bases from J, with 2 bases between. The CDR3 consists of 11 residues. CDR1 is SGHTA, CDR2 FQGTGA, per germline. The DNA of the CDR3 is TGTGCCAGCAGCTTAGGCACTGAAGCTTTCTTT. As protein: CASSLGTEAFF.

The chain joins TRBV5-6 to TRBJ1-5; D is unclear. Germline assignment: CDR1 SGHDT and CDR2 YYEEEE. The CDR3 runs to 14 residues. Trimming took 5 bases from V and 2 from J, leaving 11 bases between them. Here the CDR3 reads CASSSVFGNQPQHF. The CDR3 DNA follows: TGTGCCAGCAGTTCCGTATTTGGCAATCAGCCCCAGCATTTT.

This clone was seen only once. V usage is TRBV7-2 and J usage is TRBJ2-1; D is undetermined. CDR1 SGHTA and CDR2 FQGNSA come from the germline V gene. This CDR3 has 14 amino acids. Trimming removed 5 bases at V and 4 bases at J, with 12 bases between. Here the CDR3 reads CASSGNGQYNEQFF. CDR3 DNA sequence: TGTGCCAGCAGCGGAAACGGGCAGTACAATGAGCAGTTCTTC.

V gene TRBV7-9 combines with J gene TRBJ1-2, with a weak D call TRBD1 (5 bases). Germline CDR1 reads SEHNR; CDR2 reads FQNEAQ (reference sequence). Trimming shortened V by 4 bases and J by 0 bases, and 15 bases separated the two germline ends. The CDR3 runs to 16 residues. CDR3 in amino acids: CASSSPGRLTNYGYTF. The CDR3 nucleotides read TGTGCCAGCAGCTCTCCGGGACGGTTAACTAACTATGGCTACACCTTC.

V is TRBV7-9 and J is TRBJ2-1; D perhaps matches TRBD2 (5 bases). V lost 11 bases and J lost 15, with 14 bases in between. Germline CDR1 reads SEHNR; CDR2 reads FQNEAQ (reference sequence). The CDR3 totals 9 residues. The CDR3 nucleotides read TGTGCCCTTCGAGGGCCGCGGTTCTTC. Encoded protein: CALRGPRFF. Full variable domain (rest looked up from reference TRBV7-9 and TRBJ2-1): DTGVSQNPRHKITKRGQNVTFRCDPISEHNRLYWYRQTLGQGPEFLTYFQNEAQLEKSRLLSDRFSAERPKGSFSTLEIQRTEQGDSAMYLCALRGPRFFGPGTRLTVL.

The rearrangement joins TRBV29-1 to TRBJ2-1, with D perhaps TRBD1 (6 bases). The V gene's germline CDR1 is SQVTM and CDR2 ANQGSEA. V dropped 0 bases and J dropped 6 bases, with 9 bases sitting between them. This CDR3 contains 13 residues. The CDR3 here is CSVEEGDINEQFF. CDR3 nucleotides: TGCAGCGTTGAAGAAGGGGACATCAATGAGCAGTTCTTC.

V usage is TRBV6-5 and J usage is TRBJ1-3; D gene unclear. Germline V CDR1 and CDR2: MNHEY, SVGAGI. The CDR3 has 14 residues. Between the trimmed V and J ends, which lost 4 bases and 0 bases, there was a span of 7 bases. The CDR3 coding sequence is TGTGCCAGCAGTTTACAACTCTCTGGAAACACCATATATTTT. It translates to CASSLQLSGNTIYF.

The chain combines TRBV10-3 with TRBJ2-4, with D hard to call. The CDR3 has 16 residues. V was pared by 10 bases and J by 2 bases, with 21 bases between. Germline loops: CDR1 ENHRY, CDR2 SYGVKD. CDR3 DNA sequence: TGTGCCACCGGACCCACGACGGCCGCACCCAAAAACATTCAGTACTTC. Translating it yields CATGPTTAAPKNIQYF.

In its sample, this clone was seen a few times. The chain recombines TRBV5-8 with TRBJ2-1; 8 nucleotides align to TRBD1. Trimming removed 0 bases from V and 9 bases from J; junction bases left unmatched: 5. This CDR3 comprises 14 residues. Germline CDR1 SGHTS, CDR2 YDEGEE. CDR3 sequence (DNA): TGTGCCAGCAGCTTGGGACAGGGGTATAGTGAGCAGTTCTTC. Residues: CASSLGQGYSEQFF.

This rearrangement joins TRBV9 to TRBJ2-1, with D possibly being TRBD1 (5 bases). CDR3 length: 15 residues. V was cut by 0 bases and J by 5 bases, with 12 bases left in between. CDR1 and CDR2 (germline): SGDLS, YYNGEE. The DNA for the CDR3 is TGTGCCAGCAGCGTAGCCCCCTCAGGGAACAATGAGCAGTTCTTC. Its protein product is CASSVAPSGNNEQFF. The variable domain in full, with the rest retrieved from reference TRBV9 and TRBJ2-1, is DSGVTQTPKHLITATGQRVTLRCSPRSGDLSVYWYQQSLDQGLQFLIQYYNGEERAKGNILERFSAQQFPDLHSELNLSSLELGDSALYFCASSVAPSGNNEQFFGPGTRLTVL.

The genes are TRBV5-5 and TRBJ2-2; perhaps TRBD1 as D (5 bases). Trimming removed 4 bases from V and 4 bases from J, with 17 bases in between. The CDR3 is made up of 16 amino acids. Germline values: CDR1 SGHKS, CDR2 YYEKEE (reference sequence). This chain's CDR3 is CASSPEQARVTGELFF. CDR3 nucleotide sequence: TGTGCCAGCAGCCCGGAACAGGCTAGGGTCACCGGGGAGCTGTTTTTT.

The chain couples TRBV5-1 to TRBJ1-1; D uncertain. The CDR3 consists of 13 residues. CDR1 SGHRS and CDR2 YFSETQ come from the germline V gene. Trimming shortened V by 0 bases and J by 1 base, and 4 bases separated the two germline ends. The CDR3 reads CASSLAGNTEAFF. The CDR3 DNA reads TGCGCCAGCAGCTTGGCCGGGAACACTGAAGCTTTCTTT.

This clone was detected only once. The CDR3 reads CASSLGLADYEQYF. The CDR3 DNA reads TGTGCCAGCAGCTTGGGACTAGCGGACTACGAGCAGTACTTC. V gene TRBV5-4 combines with J gene TRBJ2-7; TRBD2 matches 9 bases. The J segment lost 3 bases and the V segment lost 0 bases, leaving 1 base of the junction unmatched. This CDR3 has 14 residues. Per the germline V gene, CDR1 is SGHNT and CDR2 is YYREEE (reference sequence).

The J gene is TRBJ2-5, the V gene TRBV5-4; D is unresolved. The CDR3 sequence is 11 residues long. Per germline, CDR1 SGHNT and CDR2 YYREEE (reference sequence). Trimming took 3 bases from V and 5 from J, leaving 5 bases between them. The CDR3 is CASSSRETQYF. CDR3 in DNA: TGTGCCAGCAGCTCTAGGGAGACCCAGTACTTC. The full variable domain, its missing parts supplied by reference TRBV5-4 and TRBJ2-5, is ETGVTQSPTHLIKTRGQQVTLRCSSQSGHNTVSWYQQALGQGPQFIFQYYREEENGRGNFPPRFSGLQFPNYSSELNVNALELDDSALYLCASSSRETQYFGPGTRLLVL.